The 5 T cell receptor beta chains below all came from one sample that was sequenced in a study of T cell changes during pregnancy in multiple sclerosis. The data were produced by immunoSEQ multiplex PCR, yet TCRdb's version contains in-frame clones alone and is incomplete. The sample records about 64,000 clones, roughly 93% being singletons. The sample in question was peripheral blood, obtained in the second trimester of pregnancy. These receptors came from a female donor with multiple sclerosis, enrolled in a pregnancy study.

The chain employs TRBV6-1 and TRBJ2-7; the match to TRBD1 covers 8 bases. Trimming removed 2 bases from V and 6 bases from J; junction bases left unmatched: 6. Germline values: CDR1 MNHNS, CDR2 SASEGT. The CDR3 contains 14 residues. CDR3 protein: CASSEWIQGGEQYF. In DNA form, the CDR3 reads TGTGCCAGCAGTGAATGGATACAGGGGGGCGAGCAGTACTTC.

Written as DNA, the CDR3 is TGCGCCAGCAGCGCGACAATGAACACTGAAGCTTTCTTT. Translation gives CASSATMNTEAFF. The chain employs TRBV5-1 and TRBJ1-1; D is undetermined. CDR3 size: 13 residues. The germline V and J ends were trimmed by 4 bases and 0 bases, with 7 bases remaining between them. Germline values: CDR1 SGHRS, CDR2 YFSETQ.

This clone was seen just once. In DNA, the CDR3 is TGTGCCTGGAGTAGACAGGGGGGTGGCTACACCTTC. It is translated as CAWSRQGGGYTF. The chain combines TRBV30 with TRBJ1-2; 9 bases line up with TRBD1. CDR3 length: 12 amino acids. Germline assignment: CDR1 GTSNPN and CDR2 SVGIG (reference sequence). The V and J ends lost 2 bases and 7 bases, in that order; junction bases with no gene match: 2.

This clone is a singleton in its sample. The rearrangement uses TRBV5-6 and TRBJ1-6; 7 bases align to TRBD1. The CDR3 sequence is 15 residues long. Germline V gene data show CDR1 as SGHDT and CDR2 as YYEEEE. Losses at the gene ends were 4 bases for V and 7 bases for J; bases not matched to a gene: 8. The CDR3, as DNA: TGTGCCAGCAGCGGAAACAGGGGCACCAATTCACCCCTCCACTTT. Translation gives CASSGNRGTNSPLHF. The variable domain in full, with the rest retrieved from reference TRBV5-6 and TRBJ1-6, is DAGVTQSPTHLIKTRGQQVTLRCSPKSGHDTVSWYQQALGQGPQFIFQYYEEEERQRGNFPDRFSGHQFPNYSSELNVNALLLGDSALYLCASSGNRGTNSPLHFGNGTRLTVT.

This clone appeared a few times. The V and J genes are TRBV19 and TRBJ2-1; D might be TRBD2 (6 bases). V gave up 7 bases and J gave up 4 bases, with 20 bases separating them. The CDR3 is 16 residues long. Germline V CDR1 and CDR2: LNHDA, SQIVND (reference sequence). The CDR3 loop reads CASTLGRGALYNEQFF. The CDR3 coding sequence is TGTGCCAGTACCCTAGGGCGGGGCGCTTTGTACAATGAGCAGTTCTTC.